This TCR beta chain was retrieved from a study of shared clonotypes between healthy human individuals. Trimming took 8 bases from V and 6 from J, leaving 17 bases between them. The germline CDR1 and CDR2 sequences are SEHNR and FQNEAQ (reference sequence). The CDR3 covers 14 residues. Produced via immunoSEQ multiplex PCR; TCRdb's table is partial and in-frame only. The sample carries 2 million to 2.5 million clones, over 85% recorded once. About this clone itself: The antigen is undetermined.

Regarding the study as a whole: Researchers found naive subsets generally carried larger estimated richness than memory subsets. The expectation was that sequencing depth would affect clonotype sharing among donors.

The TCR comes from a man younger than 35 in good health. Some clones in this sample may be carry-over from other donors' samples. The chain links TRBV7-9 to TRBJ1-5; tentative D call: TRBD1 (5 bases). Specimen: naive CD4+ T cells from PBMCs. Regarding subset: CD45RA+ positively selected. CDR3 loop: CASGSGRAGQPQHF. The DNA for the CDR3 is TGTGCCAGCGGATCGGGACGGGCTGGTCAGCCCCAGCATTTT.